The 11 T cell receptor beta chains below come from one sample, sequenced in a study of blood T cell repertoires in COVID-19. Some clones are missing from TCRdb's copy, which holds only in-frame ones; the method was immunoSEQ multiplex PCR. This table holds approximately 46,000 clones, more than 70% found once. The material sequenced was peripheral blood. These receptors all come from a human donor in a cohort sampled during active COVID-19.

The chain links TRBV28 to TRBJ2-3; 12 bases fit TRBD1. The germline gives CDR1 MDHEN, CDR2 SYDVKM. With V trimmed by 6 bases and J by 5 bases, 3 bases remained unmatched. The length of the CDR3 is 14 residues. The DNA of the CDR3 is TGTGCCAGCAGGGGGGACAGGGGGCAAGATACGCAGTATTTT. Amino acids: CASRGDRGQDTQYF.

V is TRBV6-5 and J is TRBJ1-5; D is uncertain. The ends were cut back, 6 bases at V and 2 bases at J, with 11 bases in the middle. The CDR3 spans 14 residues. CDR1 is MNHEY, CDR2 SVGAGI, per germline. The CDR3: CASRPGLGNQPQHF. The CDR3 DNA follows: TGTGCCAGCAGACCCGGACTAGGCAATCAGCCCCAGCATTTT.

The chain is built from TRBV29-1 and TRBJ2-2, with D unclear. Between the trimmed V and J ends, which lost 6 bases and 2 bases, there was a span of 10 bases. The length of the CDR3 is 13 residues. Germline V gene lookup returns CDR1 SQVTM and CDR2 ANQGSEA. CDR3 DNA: TGCAGCGTGATCCGGTTTAACACCGGGGAGCTGTTTTTT. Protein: CSVIRFNTGELFF.

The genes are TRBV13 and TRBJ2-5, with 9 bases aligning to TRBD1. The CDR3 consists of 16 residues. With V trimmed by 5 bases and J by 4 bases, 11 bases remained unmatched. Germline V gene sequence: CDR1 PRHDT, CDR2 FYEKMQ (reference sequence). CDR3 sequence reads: CASSTQWDRAGETQYF. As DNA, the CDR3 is TGTGCCAGCAGCACCCAGTGGGACAGGGCGGGAGAGACCCAGTACTTC.

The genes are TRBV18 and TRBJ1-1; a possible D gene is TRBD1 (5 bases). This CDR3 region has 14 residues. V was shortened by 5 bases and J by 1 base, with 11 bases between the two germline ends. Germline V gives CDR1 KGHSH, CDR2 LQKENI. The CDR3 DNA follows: TGTGCCAGCTCAGCGGACGGGGGGAACACTGAAGCTTTCTTT. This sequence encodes CASSADGGNTEAFF.

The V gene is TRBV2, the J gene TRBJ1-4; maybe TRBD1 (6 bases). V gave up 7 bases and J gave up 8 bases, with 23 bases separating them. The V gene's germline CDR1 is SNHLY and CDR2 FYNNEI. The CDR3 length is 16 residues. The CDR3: CASMGGRGSLNEKLFF. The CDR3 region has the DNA TGTGCCAGCATGGGGGGGCGAGGTTCCCTGAACGAAAAACTGTTTTTT.

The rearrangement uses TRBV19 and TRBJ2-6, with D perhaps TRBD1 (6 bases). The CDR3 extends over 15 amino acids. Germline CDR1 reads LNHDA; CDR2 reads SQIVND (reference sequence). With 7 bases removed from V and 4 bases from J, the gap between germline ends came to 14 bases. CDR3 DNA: TGTGCCAGTACCCACCAGGGGAGCGGGGCCAACGTCCTGACTTTC. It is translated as CASTHQGSGANVLTF. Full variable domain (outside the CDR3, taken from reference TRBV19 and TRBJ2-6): DGGITQSPKYLFRKEGQNVTLSCEQNLNHDAMYWYRQDPGQGLRLIYYSQIVNDFQKGDIAEGYSVSREKKESFPLTVTSAQKNPTAFYLCASTHQGSGANVLTFGAGSRLTVL.

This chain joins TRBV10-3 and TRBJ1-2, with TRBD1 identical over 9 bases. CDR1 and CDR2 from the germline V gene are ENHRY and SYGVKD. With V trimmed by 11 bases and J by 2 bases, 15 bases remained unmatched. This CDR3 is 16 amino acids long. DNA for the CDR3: TGTGCCTCAACAAAGGGGACAGGGACGATGAACTATGGCTACACCTTC. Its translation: CASTKGTGTMNYGYTF.

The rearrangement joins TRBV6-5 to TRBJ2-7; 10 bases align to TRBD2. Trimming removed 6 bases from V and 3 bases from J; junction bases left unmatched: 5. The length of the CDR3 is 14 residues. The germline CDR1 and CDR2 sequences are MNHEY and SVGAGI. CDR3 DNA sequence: TGTGCCAGCAGCCTAGCGGGAGTAGGCTACGAGCAGTACTTC. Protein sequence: CASSLAGVGYEQYF.

CDR3 nucleotides: TGCGCCAGCAGCTCTGACAGGGTTAACACCGGGGAGCTGTTTTTT. It encodes CASSSDRVNTGELFF. The rearrangement links TRBV5-1 to TRBJ2-2; 7 bases align to TRBD1. This CDR3 has 15 residues. V lost 3 bases to trimming and J lost 2 bases; unmatched junction nucleotides: 4. Germline CDR1 is SGHRS and CDR2 is YFSETQ.

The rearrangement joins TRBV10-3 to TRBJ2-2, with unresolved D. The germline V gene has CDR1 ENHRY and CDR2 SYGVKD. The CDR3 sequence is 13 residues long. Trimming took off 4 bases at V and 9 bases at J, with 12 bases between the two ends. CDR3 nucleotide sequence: TGTGCCATCAGTGTCACTGAGGCCCGGGAGCTGTTTTTT. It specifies CAISVTEARELFF.